This T cell receptor beta chain came from a study of blood T cell repertoires in COVID-19. Study overall: COVID-19 samples from acute and convalescent phases originated in the United States, Italy and Spain. Sources were T cells, B-cell-depleted T cells, or PBMCs; the material itself was cDNA or gDNA.

Trimming left V 4 bases short and J 4 bases short, with 13 bases between. CDR1 and CDR2 from the germline V gene are SGHVS and FQNEAQ. This CDR3 spans 14 amino acids. While infection was still active, Seattle patients were enrolled and then followed longitudinally. Original data processing: Estimates of nucleated cell counts were drawn from the amplification of reference gene primers. Method: immunoSEQ multiplex PCR; TCRdb's copy keeps in-frame clones and lacks some. The D gene and trimming were derived from the DNA, and the V and J assignments and clone size from that table. This sample carries fewer than 300,000 clones, roughly 84% of them seen once, and the ten largest clones take about 0.9%.

The chain joins TRBV7-8 to TRBJ1-1, with D maybe TRBD1 (5 bases). The TCR was taken from a human donor with COVID-19, enrolled during active disease. The donor label of this sample is uncertain. Sequenced input: peripheral blood. The CDR3 DNA sequence: TGTGCCAGCAGCTCGGTTCCCCAGGGCACTGAAGCTTTCTTT. Encoded protein: CASSSVPQGTEAFF.